The clone carrying this T cell receptor (beta chain) was picked up a small number of times. A much larger clone lies one base from this, so it may be a read error. The sample comes from a study of molecular identifiers for immune sequencing clone quantification. Turning to the study itself: Replicates involved a five-way split of RNA from around 20,000 or 99,000 naive CD8 cells, with sequencing of four.

Construction of naive CD8 libraries employed about 20,000 to 1,100,000 sorted cells together with 10%, 30% or 50% RNA. Sorting defined naive CD8 T cells as CD8+CD4-CCR7+CD45RA+. Previously described methods and listed TCR primers produced bulk TCR libraries. Via MiXCR, TCRdb re-called the PCR reads, giving one row per CDR3 protein. The data contain tens of thousands of distinct CDR3 sequences, roughly 25% of them singletons. The CDR3 sequence is 12 residues long. The sample was naive CD8+ T cells from blood, with Jurkat cell RNA spiked in. Sample subset: FACS-sorted CD8+CD4-CCR7+CD45RA+ naive T cells. The chain uses TRBV21-1 and TRBJ1-4. TRBV21-1 has pseudogene status. This sequence was found in a human donor in good health. Some libraries in this study had Jurkat cell RNA spiked in. The CDR3 region is CASSNVEARLFF. CDR3 sequence (DNA): TGTGCCAGCAGCAACGTCGAGGCTAGACTGTTTTTT.